The present T cell receptor (beta chain) was sequenced within a study of cytomegalovirus exposure and HLA in healthy donors. Study-level findings and limits: The authors enumerated over 150 TCR beta chains as linked to cytomegalovirus.

Of note for this clone: Its antigen is unidentified.

60 Vbeta and 13 Jbeta primers were used in PCR. TCRdb's table, derived via immunoSEQ multiplex PCR, lists solely in-frame clones and lacks some. This table holds 180,000 or so clones, just under 80% found once. Donors likely had unrecorded immune exposures despite being nominally healthy when sampled. The clonotype comes from a female donor in good health and CMV-seronegative. The sequenced sample consisted of PBMCs.

The CDR3 region is CASSLGQGLSTDTQYF. In DNA, the CDR3 is TGCGCCAGCAGCTTGGGACAGGGGCTAAGCACAGATACGCAGTATTTT. The genes are TRBV5-1 and TRBJ2-3, with TRBD1 matching over 8 bases. In germline, CDR1 is SGHRS, CDR2 YFSETQ. After removal of 0 bases from V and 0 bases from J, the junction contained 3 bases not matched to a gene. CDR3 size: 16 residues.